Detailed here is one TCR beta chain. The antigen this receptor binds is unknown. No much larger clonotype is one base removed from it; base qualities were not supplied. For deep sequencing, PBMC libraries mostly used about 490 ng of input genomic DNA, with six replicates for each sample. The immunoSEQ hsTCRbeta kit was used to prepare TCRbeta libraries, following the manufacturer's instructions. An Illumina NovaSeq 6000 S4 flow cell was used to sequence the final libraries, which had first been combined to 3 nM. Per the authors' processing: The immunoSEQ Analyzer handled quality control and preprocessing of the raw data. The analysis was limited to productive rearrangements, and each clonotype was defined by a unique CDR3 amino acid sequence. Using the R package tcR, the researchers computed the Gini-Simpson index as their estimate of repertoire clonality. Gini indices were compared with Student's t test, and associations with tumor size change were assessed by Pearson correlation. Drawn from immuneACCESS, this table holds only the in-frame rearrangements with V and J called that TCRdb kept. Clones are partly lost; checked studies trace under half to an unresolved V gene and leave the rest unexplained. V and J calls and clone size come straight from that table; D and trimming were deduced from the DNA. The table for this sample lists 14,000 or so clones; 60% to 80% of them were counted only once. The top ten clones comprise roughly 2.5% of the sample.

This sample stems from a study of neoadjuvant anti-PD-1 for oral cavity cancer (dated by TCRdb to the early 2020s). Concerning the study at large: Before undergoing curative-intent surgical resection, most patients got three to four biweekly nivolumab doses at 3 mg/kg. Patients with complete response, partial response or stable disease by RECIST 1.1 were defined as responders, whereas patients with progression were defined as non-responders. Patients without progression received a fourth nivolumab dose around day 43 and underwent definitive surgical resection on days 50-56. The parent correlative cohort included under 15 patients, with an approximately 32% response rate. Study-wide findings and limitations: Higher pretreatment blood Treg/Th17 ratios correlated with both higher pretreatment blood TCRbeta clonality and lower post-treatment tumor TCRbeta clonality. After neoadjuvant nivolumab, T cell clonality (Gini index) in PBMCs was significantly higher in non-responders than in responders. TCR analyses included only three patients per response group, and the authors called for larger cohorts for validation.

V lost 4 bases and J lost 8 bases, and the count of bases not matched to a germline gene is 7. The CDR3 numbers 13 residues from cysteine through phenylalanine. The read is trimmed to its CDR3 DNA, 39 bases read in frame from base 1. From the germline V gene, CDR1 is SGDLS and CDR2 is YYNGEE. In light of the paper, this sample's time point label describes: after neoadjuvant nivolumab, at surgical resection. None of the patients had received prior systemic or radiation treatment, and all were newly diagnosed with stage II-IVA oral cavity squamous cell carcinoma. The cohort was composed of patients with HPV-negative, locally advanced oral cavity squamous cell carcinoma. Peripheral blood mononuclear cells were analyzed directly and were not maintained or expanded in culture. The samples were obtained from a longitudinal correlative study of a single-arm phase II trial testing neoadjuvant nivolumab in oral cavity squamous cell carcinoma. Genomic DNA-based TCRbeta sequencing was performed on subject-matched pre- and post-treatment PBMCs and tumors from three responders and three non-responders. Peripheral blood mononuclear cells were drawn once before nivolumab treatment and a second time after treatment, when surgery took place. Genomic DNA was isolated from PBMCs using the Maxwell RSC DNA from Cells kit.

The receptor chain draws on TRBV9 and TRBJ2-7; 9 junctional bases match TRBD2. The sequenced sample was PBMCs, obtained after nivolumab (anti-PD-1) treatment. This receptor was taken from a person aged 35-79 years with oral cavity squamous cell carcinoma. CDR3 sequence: CASSKLAGDKQYF. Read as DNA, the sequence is TGTGCCAGCAGCAAATTAGCGGGGGACAAGCAGTACTTC.